This T cell receptor beta chain is from a study of neurological immune-mediated disorders. Points from the study as a whole: HTLV-1-associated myelopathy led in TCR clonal expansion, while multiple sclerosis ranked lowest, below healthy controls.

The cDNA came from 5'RACE with 10-nucleotide random UMIs. TCRdb re-derived calls from the 5' RACE reads in MiXCR, one entry per CDR3 protein. The repertoire holds roughly 50,000 distinct CDR3 sequences, with roughly 13% as singletons. Comments on this clonotype: Its specificity is not known.

The CDR3 runs 14 residues. The V gene's germline CDR1 is SGHRS and CDR2 YFSETQ. V trimming: 2 bases; J trimming: 6 bases; junction bases outside the gene matches: 7. Time point defined: longitudinal time-point 3. The starting material, 2 million PBMCs stored at -80 C, gave rise to the unsorted libraries. This sequence joins TRBV5-1 and TRBJ2-7; 8 nucleotides agree with TRBD1. The specimen was PBMCs. The sequence came from a male donor with HTLV-1-associated myelopathy (HAM/TSP). The CDR3 DNA is TGCGCCAGCAGCTTAACAGGGGGATTGGCCGAGCAGTACTTC. The encoded protein is CASSLTGGLAEQYF.